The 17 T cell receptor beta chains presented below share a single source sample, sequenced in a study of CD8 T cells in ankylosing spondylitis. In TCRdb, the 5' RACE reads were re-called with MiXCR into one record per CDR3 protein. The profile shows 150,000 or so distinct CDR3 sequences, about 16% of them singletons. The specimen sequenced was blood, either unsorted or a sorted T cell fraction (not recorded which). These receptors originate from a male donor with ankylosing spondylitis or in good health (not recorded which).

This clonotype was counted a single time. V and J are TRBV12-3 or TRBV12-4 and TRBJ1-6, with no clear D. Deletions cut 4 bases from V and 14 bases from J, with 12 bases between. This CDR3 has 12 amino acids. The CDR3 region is CASSSPGYSLHF. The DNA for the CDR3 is TGTGCCAGCAGTTCCCCCGGGTATTCCCTCCACTTT.

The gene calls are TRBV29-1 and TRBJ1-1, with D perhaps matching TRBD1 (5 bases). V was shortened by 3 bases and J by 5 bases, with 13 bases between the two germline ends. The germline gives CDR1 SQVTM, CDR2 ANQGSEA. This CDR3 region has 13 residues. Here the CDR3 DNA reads TGCAGCGTTGAGGGGACTGTCGGGACTGAAGCTTTCTTT. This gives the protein CSVEGTVGTEAFF.

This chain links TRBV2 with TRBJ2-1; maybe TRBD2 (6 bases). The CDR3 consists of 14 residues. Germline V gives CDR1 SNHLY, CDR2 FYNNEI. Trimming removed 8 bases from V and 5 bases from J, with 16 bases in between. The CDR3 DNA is TGTGCCAGCGGTTCCTTGGAGGGTAACAATGAGCAGTTCTTC. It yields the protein CASGSLEGNNEQFF.

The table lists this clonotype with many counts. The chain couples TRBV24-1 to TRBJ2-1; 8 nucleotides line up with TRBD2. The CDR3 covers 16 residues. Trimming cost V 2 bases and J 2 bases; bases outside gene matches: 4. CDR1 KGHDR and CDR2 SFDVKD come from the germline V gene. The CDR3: CATSDSAGDAYNEQFF. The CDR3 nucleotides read TGTGCCACCAGTGATTCAGCGGGAGACGCCTACAATGAGCAGTTCTTC.

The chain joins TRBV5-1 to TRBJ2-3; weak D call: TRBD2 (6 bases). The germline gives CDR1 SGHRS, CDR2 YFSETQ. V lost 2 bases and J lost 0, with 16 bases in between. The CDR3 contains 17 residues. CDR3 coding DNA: TGCGCCAGCAGCTTCATGAGGGAGGCCACTAGCACAGATACGCAGTATTTT. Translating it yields CASSFMREATSTDTQYF. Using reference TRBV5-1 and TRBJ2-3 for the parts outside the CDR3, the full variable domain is KAGVTQTPRYLIKTRGQQVTLSCSPISGHRSVSWYQQTPGQGLQFLFEYFSETQRNKGNFPGRFSGRQFSNSRSEMNVSTLELGDSALYLCASSFMREATSTDTQYFGPGTRLTVL.

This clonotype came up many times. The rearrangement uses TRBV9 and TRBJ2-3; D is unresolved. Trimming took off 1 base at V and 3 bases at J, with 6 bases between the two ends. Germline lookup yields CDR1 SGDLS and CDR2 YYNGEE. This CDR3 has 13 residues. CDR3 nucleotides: TGTGCCAGCAGCGTATTAGGGACAGATACGCAGTATTTT. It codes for CASSVLGTDTQYF.

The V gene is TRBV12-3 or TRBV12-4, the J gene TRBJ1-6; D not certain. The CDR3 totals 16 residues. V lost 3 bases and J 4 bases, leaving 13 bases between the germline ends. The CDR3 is CASSFAPGNYNSPLHF. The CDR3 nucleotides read TGTGCCAGCAGTTTTGCTCCGGGAAATTATAATTCACCCCTCCACTTT.

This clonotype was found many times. CDR3 DNA: TGCGCCAGCAGCTTGGGACAGCGGGACACCATATATTTT. Protein product: CASSLGQRDTIYF. V usage is TRBV5-1 and J usage is TRBJ1-3; D possibly corresponds to TRBD1 (5 bases). Looked up from germline, CDR1 is SGHRS and CDR2 is YFSETQ. Trimming took 0 bases from V and 8 from J, leaving 9 bases between them. The CDR3 is 13 amino acids.

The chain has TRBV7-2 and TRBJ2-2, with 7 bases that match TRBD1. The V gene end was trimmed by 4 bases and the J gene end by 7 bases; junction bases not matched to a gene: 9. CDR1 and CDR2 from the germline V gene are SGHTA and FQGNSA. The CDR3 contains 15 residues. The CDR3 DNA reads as TGTGCCAGCAGCTCTAGGGTCGCAGGGGGCGGGGAGCTGTTTTTT. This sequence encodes CASSSRVAGGGELFF.

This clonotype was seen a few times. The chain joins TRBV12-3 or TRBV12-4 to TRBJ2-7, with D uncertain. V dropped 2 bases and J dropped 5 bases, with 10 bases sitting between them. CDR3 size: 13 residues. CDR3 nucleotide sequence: TGTGCCAGCAGTTTATGGGGTGGTGACGAGCAGTACTTC. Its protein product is CASSLWGGDEQYF.

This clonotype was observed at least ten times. The CDR3 here is CSAQETQYF. The CDR3 DNA reads as TGCAGTGCGCAAGAGACCCAGTACTTC. The V call is TRBV20-1, the J call TRBJ2-5; the D is unclear. V was clipped by 6 bases and J by 2 bases, with 1 base between them. Per germline, CDR1 DFQATT and CDR2 SNEGSKA (reference sequence). The CDR3 contains 9 residues.

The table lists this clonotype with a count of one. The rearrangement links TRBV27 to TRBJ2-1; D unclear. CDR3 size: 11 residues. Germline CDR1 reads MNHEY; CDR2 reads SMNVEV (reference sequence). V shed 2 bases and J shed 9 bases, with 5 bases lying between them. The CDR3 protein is CASSLGAEQFF. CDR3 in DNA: TGTGCCAGCAGTTTAGGTGCTGAGCAGTTCTTC.

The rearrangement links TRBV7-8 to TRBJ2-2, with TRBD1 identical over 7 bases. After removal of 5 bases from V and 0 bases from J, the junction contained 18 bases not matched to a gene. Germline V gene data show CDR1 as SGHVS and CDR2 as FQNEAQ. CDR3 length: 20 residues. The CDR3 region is CASSPNRGFRSLTNTGELFF. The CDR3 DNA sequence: TGTGCCAGCAGCCCCAACAGGGGCTTCCGTTCTTTGACGAACACCGGGGAGCTGTTTTTT.

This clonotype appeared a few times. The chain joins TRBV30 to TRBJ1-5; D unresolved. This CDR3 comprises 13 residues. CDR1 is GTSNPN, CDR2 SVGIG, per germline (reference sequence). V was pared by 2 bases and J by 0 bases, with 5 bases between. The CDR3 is CAWSPDSNQPQHF. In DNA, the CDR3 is TGTGCCTGGAGTCCGGATAGCAATCAGCCCCAGCATTTT.

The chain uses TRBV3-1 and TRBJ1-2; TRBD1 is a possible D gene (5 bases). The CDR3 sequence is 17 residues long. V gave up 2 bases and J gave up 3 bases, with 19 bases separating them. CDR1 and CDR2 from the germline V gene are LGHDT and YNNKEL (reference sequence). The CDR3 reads CASSQNHSAGRYYGYTF. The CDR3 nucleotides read TGTGCCAGCAGCCAAAATCATTCGGCAGGGCGATACTATGGCTACACCTTC.

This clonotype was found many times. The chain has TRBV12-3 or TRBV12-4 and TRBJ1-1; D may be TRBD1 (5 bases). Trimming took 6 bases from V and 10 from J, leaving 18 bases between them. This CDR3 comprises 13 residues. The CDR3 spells CASRPGGEGGAFF. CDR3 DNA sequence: TGTGCCAGCAGGCCCGGGGGGGAAGGTGGAGCTTTCTTT.

CDR3 DNA: TGTGCCAGCAGCTCCGGGACAGGGGTCACTGAAGCTTTCTTT. Translated: CASSSGTGVTEAFF. The chain joins TRBV7-9 to TRBJ1-1, with 10 bases that match TRBD1. This CDR3 region has 14 residues. The germline V gene has CDR1 SEHNR and CDR2 FQNEAQ (reference sequence). V lost 4 bases, J lost 4 bases, and 3 bases stayed unmatched.